Presented here are 22 T cell receptor beta chains from one specimen sequenced in a study of graft-versus-host responses after intestinal transplantation. The data were produced by immunoSEQ multiplex PCR, yet TCRdb's version contains in-frame clones alone and is incomplete. The sample has tens of thousands of clones; about 92% are singletons. The sample was PBMCs, taken 66 days after intestinal transplant. These TCRs come from a human patient who received an intestinal transplant, so some T cells may come from the graft donor.

The gene calls are TRBV9 and TRBJ1-2; TRBD1 might be the D (6 bases). This CDR3 is 15 amino acids long. Germline V gene sequence: CDR1 SGDLS, CDR2 YYNGEE. V shed 4 bases and J shed 3 bases, with 16 bases lying between them. This chain's CDR3 is CASSPFTRGDYGYTF. CDR3 nucleotide sequence: TGTGCCAGCAGCCCATTCACGAGGGGGGACTATGGCTACACCTTC.

The rearrangement uses TRBV27 and TRBJ2-7; D remains unclear. CDR1 is MNHEY and CDR2 is SMNVEV in the germline V gene (reference sequence). The CDR3 consists of 13 residues. V was pared by 2 bases and J by 0 bases, with 5 bases between. CDR3 coding DNA: TGTGCCAGCAGTTTAGGACCCTCCTACGAGCAGTACTTC. The encoded protein is CASSLGPSYEQYF.

The chain links TRBV4-2 to TRBJ2-6, with TRBD2 identical over 9 bases. Germline lookup yields CDR1 LGHNA and CDR2 YNFKEQ. This CDR3 comprises 21 residues. V lost 4 bases, J lost 0 bases, and 16 bases stayed unmatched. The CDR3 here is CASSPRGGSVTVLSGANVLTF. The CDR3 DNA reads TGTGCCAGCAGCCCGCGGGGGGGTAGTGTGACGGTCCTCTCTGGGGCCAACGTCCTGACTTTC.

In the case of this clone: The sample carries other DNA sequences with the same CDR3. The chain has TRBV5-6 and TRBJ2-1; TRBD2 agrees at 8 bases. This CDR3 is 16 amino acids long. Germline V lookup: CDR1 SGHDT, CDR2 YYEEEE. V was clipped by 2 bases and J by 3 bases; unmatched bases: 7. The CDR3, as DNA: TGTGCCAGCAGCTTCGCGGCGGGAGGCCTCTACAATGAGCAGTTCTTC. It encodes CASSFAAGGLYNEQFF.

As to this clone: Other nucleotide sequences from this sample produce the same CDR3. The chain uses TRBV12-5 and TRBJ2-1, with 9 bases lining up with TRBD2. The ends lost 3 bases at V and 6 bases at J; junction bases unmatched: 6. The CDR3 spans 15 residues. Germline lookup yields CDR1 LGHNT and CDR2 FRNRAP. Here the CDR3 reads CASGFGRGGLNEQFF. As DNA, the CDR3 is TGTGCTAGTGGTTTCGGGCGGGGGGGCCTCAATGAGCAGTTCTTC.

DNA of the CDR3: TGTGCCAGCAGTCAATGGGGGGCCGGGGGAGGAAACACCATATATTTT. It yields the protein CASSQWGAGGGNTIYF. The chain has TRBV28 and TRBJ1-3, with TRBD1 as a possible D gene (6 bases). CDR1 is MDHEN and CDR2 is SYDVKM in the germline V gene. This CDR3 spans 16 amino acids. Between the trimmed V and J ends, which lost 5 bases and 4 bases, there was a span of 18 bases. Full variable domain (remainder filled in from reference TRBV28 and TRBJ1-3): DVKVTQSSRYLVKRTGEKVFLECVQDMDHENMFWYRQDPGLGLRLIYFSYDVKMKEKGDIPEGYSVSREKKERFSLILESASTNQTSMYLCASSQWGAGGGNTIYFGEGSWLTVV.

J is TRBJ2-3 and V is TRBV19; D not resolved. The V gene lost 5 bases and the J gene lost 6 bases, with 15 bases spanning the gap. Germline loops: CDR1 LNHDA, CDR2 SQIVND (reference sequence). CDR3 size: 14 residues. Written as DNA, the CDR3 is TGTGCCAGTAGTTCCCGGGCCTTTGGGGATACGCAGTATTTT. Its translation: CASSSRAFGDTQYF.

This chain joins TRBV10-1 and TRBJ2-5, with 7 nucleotides matching TRBD1. This CDR3 has 14 residues. Trimming removed 2 bases from V and 2 bases from J; junction bases left unmatched: 2. CDR1 is WNHNN and CDR2 is SYGVQD in the germline V gene (reference sequence). Here the CDR3 DNA reads TGCGCCAGCAGTGAGCCGGGACAGCAAGAGACCCAGTACTTC. It translates to CASSEPGQQETQYF.

V and J are TRBV4-3 and TRBJ1-2; D possibly corresponds to TRBD1 (6 bases). Germline lookup yields CDR1 LGHNA and CDR2 YSLEER. Trimming pared 4 bases from V and 2 bases from J, leaving 14 bases between. CDR3 length: 15 amino acids. This chain's CDR3 is CASSPEDSPNYGYTF. The CDR3, as DNA: TGCGCCAGCAGCCCCGAGGACAGTCCGAACTATGGCTACACCTTC.

The chain links TRBV11-3 to TRBJ1-2; unclear D gene. Germline V gives CDR1 SGHNT, CDR2 YENEEA. V dropped 0 bases and J dropped 2 bases, with 13 bases sitting between them. The CDR3 length is 16 residues. The CDR3 is CASSLDQGLDNYGYTF. CDR3 sequence (DNA): TGTGCCAGCAGCTTAGATCAAGGGCTAGACAACTATGGCTACACCTTC.

On this clone: The junction and the germline gene differ at one end; a read error may be behind it. The CDR3 coding sequence is TGTGCCACCAGGTTGCTGCCAACTAATGAAGAACTGTTTTTT. It codes for CATRLLPTNEELFF. The V gene is TRBV6-6, the J gene TRBJ1-4; D uncertain. The V gene's germline CDR1 is MNHNY and CDR2 SVGAGI (reference sequence). The CDR3 is 14 amino acids.

J is TRBJ1-1 and V is TRBV6-6; D may be TRBD1 (6 bases). Germline loops: CDR1 MNHNY, CDR2 SVGAGI (reference sequence). There are 14 residues in the CDR3. V was trimmed by 4 bases and J by 0 bases, leaving 9 bases between them. The CDR3 DNA reads TGTGCCAGCAGTTTGGGACAAATGAACACTGAAGCTTTCTTT. Translating gives CASSLGQMNTEAFF.

This rearrangement joins TRBV10-2 to TRBJ1-3, with D possibly TRBD1 on 5 matching bases. Germline V gene lookup returns CDR1 WSHSY and CDR2 SAAADI. The CDR3 is 15 residues long. Deletions cut 8 bases from V and 2 bases from J, with 16 bases between. Here the CDR3 DNA reads TGCGCCAGCTCCCTTGGGAGGGGCCCTGGAAACACCATATATTTT. Translated: CASSLGRGPGNTIYF.

V is TRBV13 and J is TRBJ2-1; possibly TRBD1 or TRBD2 for D (5 bases each). The CDR3 spans 14 residues. Trimming shortened V by 5 bases and J by 7 bases, and 15 bases separated the two germline ends. The germline V gene has CDR1 PRHDT and CDR2 FYEKMQ (reference sequence). As DNA, the CDR3 is TGTGCCAGCAGCGTCAGGTCATGGGGGAATGAGCAGTTCTTC. Amino acids: CASSVRSWGNEQFF. Together with reference TRBV13 and TRBJ2-1, the CDR3 gives the full variable domain: AAGVIQSPRHLIKEKRETATLKCYPIPRHDTVYWYQQGPGQDPQFLISFYEKMQSDKGSIPDRFSAQQFSDYHSELNMSSLELGDSALYFCASSVRSWGNEQFFGPGTRLTVL.

The V and J genes are TRBV7-8 and TRBJ2-3, with a tentative D call TRBD2 (6 bases). V was clipped by 5 bases and J by 4 bases, with 10 bases between them. This CDR3 spans 13 amino acids. Looked up from germline, CDR1 is SGHVS and CDR2 is FQNEAQ. CDR3 in amino acids: CASSRDSADTQYF. DNA for the CDR3: TGTGCCAGCAGCCGGGACTCCGCAGATACGCAGTATTTT.

The chain couples TRBV11-3 to TRBJ2-7; 7 bases align to TRBD2. Trimming took 1 base from V and 2 from J; bases not matched to a gene: 8. Germline CDR1 is SGHNT and CDR2 is YENEEA. This CDR3 comprises 16 residues. The CDR3 sequence is CASSLARYGGTYEQYF. The CDR3, as DNA: TGTGCCAGCAGCTTAGCACGGTACGGGGGGACCTACGAGCAGTACTTC.

This clone was seen a single time. V usage is TRBV9 and J usage is TRBJ2-1; 14 nucleotides agree with TRBD2. The V segment lost 0 bases and the J segment 6 bases; nucleotides outside the gene matches: 5. The CDR3 totals 17 residues. Germline V gene sequence: CDR1 SGDLS, CDR2 YYNGEE. The CDR3 sequence: CASSVEAGTSGGNEQFF. The CDR3 bases are TGTGCCAGCAGCGTAGAAGCAGGGACTAGCGGGGGCAATGAGCAGTTCTTC.

The chain is built from TRBV9 and TRBJ2-1; the D call may be TRBD1 or TRBD2 (5 bases each). The CDR3 runs 13 residues. The V end was cut by 1 base, the J end by 9 bases, with 11 bases between. In germline, CDR1 is SGDLS, CDR2 YYNGEE. Written as DNA, the CDR3 is TGTGCCAGCAGCGTATACGGGGCTGTTGAGCAGTTCTTC. Translated: CASSVYGAVEQFF.

The chain couples TRBV5-1 to TRBJ2-7, with unresolved D. Germline CDR1 SGHRS, CDR2 YFSETQ. V lost 5 bases and J lost 5, with 17 bases in between. CDR3 length: 14 amino acids. In DNA, the CDR3 is TGCGCCAGCAGATCGATCAGCCTAAAGGACGAGCAGTACTTC. Its protein product is CASRSISLKDEQYF.

V is TRBV5-1 and J is TRBJ1-2, with 10 bases fitting TRBD1. Germline trimming cut 3 bases from V and 1 base from J; bases unmatched to any gene: 3. The CDR3 spans 15 residues. The germline V gene has CDR1 SGHRS and CDR2 YFSETQ. CDR3 region: CASSSGQGNNYGYTF. CDR3 sequence (DNA): TGCGCCAGCAGCTCGGGACAGGGGAATAACTATGGCTACACCTTC.

The CDR3 here is CASSLRAGGKYGYTF. Written as DNA, the CDR3 is TGTGCCAGCAGCTTACGAGCAGGGGGCAAATATGGCTACACCTTC. J is TRBJ1-2 and V is TRBV5-6, with TRBD1 identical over 8 bases. The CDR3 is 15 residues long. J lost 5 bases, V lost 2 bases, and 8 bases had no gene match. Per the germline V gene, CDR1 is SGHDT and CDR2 is YYEEEE.

The CDR3 DNA reads as TGTGCCAGCAGTCCCTCGTCCGCGACAGACAATGAAAAACTGTTTTTT. It is translated as CASSPSSATDNEKLFF. The chain has TRBV28 and TRBJ1-4, with D perhaps matching TRBD1 (5 bases). Germline lookup yields CDR1 MDHEN and CDR2 SYDVKM. V shed 5 bases and J shed 5 bases, with 18 bases lying between them. The CDR3 is 16 amino acids.